This passage covers 8 T cell receptor beta chains from one sample sequenced in a study of blood T cell repertoires in COVID-19. Method: immunoSEQ multiplex PCR; TCRdb's copy keeps in-frame clones and lacks some. The repertoire includes approximately 480,000 clones, roughly 87% of them detected once, and about 0.91% sits in the top ten. Material: peripheral blood. These receptors were collected from a man aged 18 to 29 with COVID-19, enrolled during active disease.

This clone was observed a single time. The rearrangement links TRBV25-1 to TRBJ1-6; D may be TRBD1 (6 bases). Trimming pared 4 bases from V and 7 bases from J, leaving 14 bases between. Germline CDR1 MGHDK, CDR2 SYGVNS. This CDR3 has 15 residues. This CDR3 is CASSVTGQWNSPLHF. The CDR3 bases are TGTGCCAGCAGTGTCACAGGGCAATGGAATTCACCCCTCCACTTT.

The chain uses TRBV21-1 and TRBJ2-7; the table's D call TRBD2 went unverified against the DNA. TRBV21-1 has pseudogene status. This CDR3 is built from 18 residues. The chain's CDR3 is CASSEGEGKDPSSYEQYF. In DNA form, the CDR3 reads TGTGCCAGCAGCGAAGGAGAGGGTAAGGACCCAAGCTCCTACGAGCAGTACTTC.

This chain uses TRBV2 with TRBJ2-3, with D possibly matching TRBD2 (6 bases). V was shortened by 6 bases and J by 0 bases, with 10 bases between the two germline ends. This CDR3 comprises 14 residues. Germline V gives CDR1 SNHLY, CDR2 FYNNEI. CDR3 in DNA: TGTGCCAGCAGGGGCGGGATCAGCACAGATACGCAGTATTTT. Its translation is CASRGGISTDTQYF.

V gene TRBV19 combines with J gene TRBJ2-1, with unresolved D. V lost 8 bases and J lost 2, with 19 bases in between. Looked up from germline, CDR1 is LNHDA and CDR2 is SQIVND (reference sequence). The CDR3 length is 16 residues. The CDR3: CASATPQRQPYNEQFF. The DNA for the CDR3 is TGTGCCAGTGCCACACCGCAGAGGCAACCCTACAATGAGCAGTTCTTC.

The chain joins TRBV7-3 to TRBJ2-1; 9 positions agree with TRBD1. With 5 bases clipped from V and 2 bases from J, the junction kept 4 bases outside the gene matches. The germline V gene has CDR1 SGHTA and CDR2 FQGTGA. The CDR3 is made up of 15 amino acids. The CDR3 sequence is CASSLRQGAYNEQFF. In DNA, the CDR3 is TGTGCCAGCAGCCTGAGACAGGGGGCCTACAATGAGCAGTTCTTC.

Written as DNA, the CDR3 is TGCGCCAGCAGCCTCTACGAATCCACTGAAGCTTTCTTT. It yields the protein CASSLYESTEAFF. The gene calls are TRBV5-1 and TRBJ1-1; D unclear. The CDR3 is 13 amino acids. Deletions cut 4 bases from V and 4 bases from J, with 11 bases between. Per germline, CDR1 SGHRS and CDR2 YFSETQ.

This chain joins TRBV5-5 and TRBJ1-1, with no clear D. This CDR3 spans 11 amino acids. Trimming shortened V by 4 bases and J by 1 base, and 2 bases separated the two germline ends. Germline CDR1 and CDR2: SGHKS and YYEKEE (reference sequence). Written as DNA, the CDR3 is TGTGCCAGCAGCCAGAACACTGAAGCTTTCTTT. It codes for CASSQNTEAFF.

The genes are TRBV19 and TRBJ2-5; D might be TRBD1 (6 bases). Germline CDR1 reads LNHDA; CDR2 reads SQIVND (reference sequence). The CDR3 has 16 residues. Trimming shortened V by 5 bases and J by 4 bases, and 20 bases separated the two germline ends. The CDR3 here is CASSAGTPVGPETQYF. As DNA, the CDR3 is TGTGCCAGTAGTGCCGGGACACCCGTAGGGCCAGAGACCCAGTACTTC.